The present T cell receptor (beta chain) was sequenced within a study of cytomegalovirus exposure and HLA in healthy donors. Trimming pared 4 bases from V and 0 bases from J, leaving 12 bases between. The CDR3 extends over 16 amino acids. Germline V gene data show CDR1 as SSHAT and CDR2 as FNYEAQ (reference sequence). The PCR had 60 Vbeta and 13 Jbeta primers. Data came from immunoSEQ multiplex PCR; TCRdb stores just in-frame clones and leaves some out. This sample has roughly 150,000 clones, with approximately 82% found just once. The TCR originated in a male donor in good health and CMV-seronegative. Specimen: PBMCs. This chain joins TRBV7-7 and TRBJ2-2; D not certain. The CDR3 sequence is CASSSYLATNTGELFF. CDR3 coding DNA: TGTGCCAGCAGCTCTTATTTAGCAACGAACACCGGGGAGCTGTTTTTT. Looking up the rest from reference TRBV7-7 and TRBJ2-2 gives the full variable domain: GAGVSQSPRYKVTKRGQDVTLRCDPISSHATLYWYQQALGQGPEFLTYFNYEAQPDKSGLPSDRFSAERPEGSISTLTIQRTEQRDSAMYRCASSSYLATNTGELFFGEGSRLTVL.